Listed here is a single T cell receptor beta chain. Each of the donors had roughly 10 milliliters of peripheral blood drawn into EDTA-treated Vacutainer tubes. The use of a sample-barcoded 5' primer and a J-beta primer mix characterized a second PCR of about 7 to 12 cycles. MiXCR was run by TCRdb on the 5' RACE reads, yielding one entry per CDR3 protein. The sample lists 1.2 million to 1.5 million distinct CDR3 sequences; roughly 64% were seen once. The data were obtained in a study of blood T cells in healthy people across ages. Looked up from germline, CDR1 is MGHRA and CDR2 is YSYEKL. With V trimmed by 4 bases and J by 7 bases, 10 bases remained unmatched. The CDR3 runs 15 residues.

Sequenced input: blood. V gene TRBV4-1 combines with J gene TRBJ2-1, with TRBD2 matching over 7 bases. The TCR originated in a man between 18 and 35 years old in good health. The CDR3 sequence: CASSPLGLVINEQFF. The DNA of the CDR3 is TGCGCCAGCAGCCCCCTCGGACTAGTAATTAATGAGCAGTTCTTC.